The clone carrying this TCR beta chain was counted a few times. The target antigen is unknown. One heparinised blood draw, averaging roughly 120 mL, came from each donor. This entry is derived from a study of beta chain features in type 1 diabetes. cDNA synthesis used the whole RNA isolate, giving expressed TCRB sequences. A few million reads, on average, came from each naive, central memory and regulatory T cell sample. Generated by immunoSEQ multiplex PCR, the TCRdb table keeps only in-frame clones and is missing some. The profile covers 430,000 or so clones, with roughly 10% appearing a single time and 0.035% to 0.05% taken by the ten largest. The study, taken as a whole, reports: Researchers reported that naive, central memory and Treg TCRB repertoires appeared more similar in patients than in healthy donors. A potential PCR bias toward shorter templates would be equal in patient and control samples.

CDR3 length: 15 residues. Germline assignment: CDR1 SGHTA and CDR2 FQGNSA. V was cut by 1 base and J by 2 bases, with 11 bases left in between. Sequenced input: naive CD4+ T cells from blood. J is TRBJ2-5 and V is TRBV7-2; D unclear. This receptor was taken from a young woman in good health. CDR3: CASSLGGRQQETQYF. The CDR3 region has the DNA TGTGCCAGCAGCTTAGGGGGTCGGCAGCAAGAGACCCAGTACTTC.